The 30 T cell receptor beta chains given below trace back to one sample, sequenced in a study of blood T cell repertoires in COVID-19. Sequenced by immunoSEQ multiplex PCR; TCRdb stores in-frame clones only, minus some. The sample includes 65,000 or so clones, 70% to 85% of them seen just once. Sequencing was carried out using peripheral blood. These receptors originate from a man between 60 and 75 years old with acute or convalescent COVID-19.

V usage is TRBV7-7 and J usage is TRBJ1-3; 11 bases match TRBD1. Germline V gives CDR1 SSHAT, CDR2 FNYEAQ (reference sequence). The CDR3 runs 19 residues. V gave up 5 bases and J gave up 0 bases; unmatched junction bases: 12. The CDR3 DNA follows: TGTGCCAGCAGCCCCCCGGACAGGGGGCCTCCTTACTCTGGAAACACCATATATTTT. Its translation is CASSPPDRGPPYSGNTIYF.

The V call is TRBV7-9, the J call TRBJ2-7, with TRBD1 matching over 8 bases. From germline, CDR1 is SEHNR and CDR2 FQNEAQ (reference sequence). The CDR3 sequence is 13 residues long. V shed 7 bases and J 4 bases; nucleotides not matched to a gene: 6. The CDR3 loop reads CASTRQGPYEQYF. The CDR3 DNA reads as TGTGCCAGCACCCGACAGGGGCCTTACGAGCAGTACTTC.

J is TRBJ1-1 and V is TRBV12-5, with D perhaps matching TRBD1 (6 bases). The CDR3 is made up of 15 amino acids. Germline values: CDR1 LGHNT, CDR2 FRNRAP. Trimming removed 3 bases from V and 4 bases from J, with 15 bases in between. The CDR3 loop is CASGLSGGASTEAFF. The CDR3 DNA reads TGTGCTAGTGGTTTAAGTGGGGGGGCGAGCACTGAAGCTTTCTTT.

This chain joins TRBV7-3 and TRBJ1-2, with TRBD1 matching 8 bases. Germline CDR1 and CDR2: SGHTA and FQGTGA. CDR3 size: 15 residues. J lost 3 bases, V lost 2 bases, and 5 bases had no gene match. The CDR3 region has the DNA TGTGCCAGCAGCTTACGGACAGGGTTTGACTATGGCTACACCTTC. Encoded protein: CASSLRTGFDYGYTF.

This clone was counted only a few times. This chain's CDR3 is CASSESRPSGTQYF. The DNA for the CDR3 is TGTGCCAGCAGTGAAAGCCGGCCTAGCGGTACGCAGTATTTT. The chain recombines TRBV6-1 with TRBJ2-3, with 7 bases identical to TRBD2. After removal of 2 bases from V and 8 bases from J, the junction contained 7 bases not matched to a gene. In germline, CDR1 is MNHNS, CDR2 SASEGT. The CDR3 is 14 residues long.

The chain combines TRBV12-3 or TRBV12-4 with TRBJ2-7; D perhaps matches TRBD1 (5 bases). This CDR3 spans 13 amino acids. V dropped 8 bases and J dropped 2 bases, with 13 bases sitting between them. CDR3 sequence (DNA): TGTGCCAGCGTTGGGGCCGATCCCTACGAGCAGTACTTC. It yields the protein CASVGADPYEQYF.

V usage is TRBV9 and J usage is TRBJ2-3, with D perhaps TRBD1 (6 bases). Germline V gene data show CDR1 as SGDLS and CDR2 as YYNGEE. V gave up 3 bases and J gave up 3 bases, with 14 bases separating them. CDR3 length: 15 amino acids. DNA of the CDR3: TGTGCCAGCAGCGCACAGGGTCATGGGACAGATACGCAGTATTTT. Its translation is CASSAQGHGTDTQYF.

This sequence joins TRBV24-1 and TRBJ2-2; D possibly corresponds to TRBD1 (7 bases). Looked up from germline, CDR1 is KGHDR and CDR2 is SFDVKD. The V gene lost 9 bases and the J gene lost 6 bases, with 16 bases spanning the gap. This CDR3 comprises 14 residues. CDR3 nucleotide sequence: TGTGCCACCGGGGAGGCTAGGGGGCCCGGGGAGCTGTTTTTT. Protein product: CATGEARGPGELFF.

The V and J genes are TRBV6-5 and TRBJ1-2; TRBD1 might be the D (6 bases). V was pared by 5 bases and J by 8 bases, with 12 bases between. Germline V gene sequence: CDR1 MNHEY, CDR2 SVGAGI. The CDR3 sequence is 12 residues long. The CDR3 spells CASSIGTSGYTF. CDR3 DNA: TGTGCCAGCAGTATAGGGACAAGCGGCTACACCTTC.

This sequence joins TRBV10-3 and TRBJ1-5; TRBD1 is a possible D gene (5 bases). This CDR3 has 15 residues. Germline CDR1 is ENHRY and CDR2 is SYGVKD. V was trimmed by 0 bases and J by 2 bases, leaving 8 bases between them. CDR3 coding DNA: TGTGCCATCAGTGAGTCGGCCAGGGGCAATCAGCCCCAGCATTTT. Encoded protein: CAISESARGNQPQHF.

The V and J genes are TRBV10-3 and TRBJ2-3, with 10 bases matching TRBD2. CDR1 and CDR2 from the germline V gene are ENHRY and SYGVKD. The CDR3 length is 14 residues. J gave up 4 bases and V 9 bases, and 7 bases lay outside the gene matches. In DNA, the CDR3 is TGTGCCATAAATAGCGGGGGGCCGGCAGATACGCAGTATTTT. This encodes CAINSGGPADTQYF.

The chain links TRBV27 to TRBJ2-5; D remains unclear. The V end lost 3 bases, the J end lost 7 bases, and 12 bases lay between the germline ends. The germline V gene encodes CDR1 MNHEY and CDR2 SMNVEV (reference sequence). The CDR3 covers 13 residues. Here the CDR3 DNA reads TGTGCCAGCAGTTTGGGCCCAGGTGGGACCCAGTACTTC. It codes for CASSLGPGGTQYF.

The chain couples TRBV5-8 to TRBJ2-3, with TRBD2 matching 10 bases. The CDR3 totals 20 residues. J was trimmed by 1 base and V by 0 bases; bases with no gene match: 14. From germline, CDR1 is SGHTS and CDR2 YDEGEE. CDR3 in DNA: TGTGCCAGCAGCTTGGAAGGACTAGCGGACTACAAAGGGGGCACAGATACGCAGTATTTT. This codes for CASSLEGLADYKGGTDTQYF.

This clone was recorded only once. The rearrangement joins TRBV2 to TRBJ2-7; D might be TRBD2 (5 bases). V was shortened by 1 base and J by 7 bases, with 14 bases between the two germline ends. Looked up from germline, CDR1 is SNHLY and CDR2 is FYNNEI. This CDR3 has 14 amino acids. DNA for the CDR3: TGTGCCAGCAGTGAAGAAGCAGCGGTGGGGGAGCAGTACTTC. This encodes CASSEEAAVGEQYF. Together with reference TRBV2 and TRBJ2-7, the CDR3 gives the full variable domain: EPEVTQTPSHQVTQMGQEVILRCVPISNHLYFYWYRQILGQKVEFLVSFYNNEISEKSEIFDDQFSVERPDGSNFTLKIRSTKLEDSAMYFCASSEEAAVGEQYFGPGTRLTVT.

V gene TRBV5-1 combines with J gene TRBJ2-5; TRBD1 agrees at 9 bases. Germline CDR1 SGHRS, CDR2 YFSETQ. After removal of 1 base from V and 3 bases from J, the junction contained 10 bases not matched to a gene. The CDR3 has 17 residues. The CDR3 is CASSLTLQGAREETQYF. The CDR3 nucleotides read TGCGCCAGCAGCTTGACCTTACAGGGGGCGCGGGAAGAGACCCAGTACTTC.

V and J are TRBV5-5 and TRBJ2-3; the D is unclear. V shed 0 bases and J shed 0 bases, with 17 bases lying between them. The CDR3 is made up of 18 amino acids. Germline lookup yields CDR1 SGHKS and CDR2 YYEKEE (reference sequence). The CDR3 loop reads CASSLATQAASSTDTQYF. The CDR3 DNA reads as TGTGCCAGCAGCTTGGCCACGCAGGCCGCCTCTAGCACAGATACGCAGTATTTT.

The chain uses TRBV5-4 and TRBJ2-2; D gene ambiguous. V shed 6 bases and J shed 4 bases, with 10 bases lying between them. The CDR3 has 13 residues. Germline V gives CDR1 SGHNT, CDR2 YYREEE (reference sequence). The CDR3 region is CASTYTPTGELFF. The CDR3, as DNA: TGTGCCAGCACATACACCCCCACCGGGGAGCTGTTTTTT.

The rearrangement links TRBV19 to TRBJ1-1; the D is unclear. From germline, CDR1 is LNHDA and CDR2 SQIVND (reference sequence). Trimming pared 7 bases from V and 7 bases from J, leaving 10 bases between. The CDR3 has 11 amino acids. The CDR3: CASIRYGEAFF. CDR3 in DNA: TGTGCCAGTATCCGTTACGGTGAAGCTTTCTTT.

The chain links TRBV5-5 to TRBJ1-5; 9 bases map to TRBD1. Germline V gene data show CDR1 as SGHKS and CDR2 as YYEKEE (reference sequence). CDR3 length: 16 amino acids. V was pared by 0 bases and J by 6 bases, with 7 bases of the junction left unmatched. The CDR3 nucleotides are TGTGCCAGCAGCTTGGGGGGACAGGGTGTTAGTCAGCCCCAGCATTTT. This codes for CASSLGGQGVSQPQHF.

The gene calls are TRBV7-9 and TRBJ1-5, with 10 nucleotides matching TRBD1. V gave up 4 bases and J gave up 3 bases; unmatched junction bases: 6. CDR3 length: 16 amino acids. Per germline, CDR1 SEHNR and CDR2 FQNEAQ (reference sequence). This CDR3 reads CASSSGQGGFNQPQHF. For the CDR3, the DNA is TGTGCCAGCAGCTCAGGACAGGGGGGTTTCAATCAGCCCCAGCATTTT.

The genes are TRBV27 and TRBJ1-1, with 7 positions matching TRBD1. V was clipped by 6 bases and J by 10 bases; unmatched bases: 17. CDR3 length equals 15 residues. CDR1 is MNHEY, CDR2 SMNVEV, per germline (reference sequence). The chain's CDR3 is CASRDWTGRQVAAFF. The DNA for the CDR3 is TGTGCCAGCAGGGATTGGACAGGCCGCCAGGTGGCAGCTTTCTTT.

The chain carries TRBV11-2 and TRBJ2-1, with TRBD2 identical over 8 bases. CDR1 SGHAT and CDR2 FQNNGV come from the germline V gene. This CDR3 spans 15 amino acids. V gave up 5 bases and J gave up 6 bases; unmatched junction bases: 9. Here the CDR3 DNA reads TGTGCCAGCAGCCGTCCCGGACTAGCTGGCAATGAGCAGTTCTTC. It translates to CASSRPGLAGNEQFF.

The chain couples TRBV20-1 to TRBJ2-5; D is possibly TRBD2 (6 bases). Germline V gene data show CDR1 as DFQATT and CDR2 as SNEGSKA (reference sequence). Trimming took 3 bases from V and 5 from J, leaving 22 bases between them. This CDR3 has 16 amino acids. In DNA form, the CDR3 reads TGCAGTGCTAGTGGACTCGGGGGTTACCGGGAGGAGACCCAGTACTTC. It encodes CSASGLGGYREETQYF.

V is TRBV4-2 and J is TRBJ1-4; TRBD1 matches 7 bases. J gave up 4 bases and V 1 base, and 3 bases lay outside the gene matches. The CDR3 spans 15 residues. Germline V gives CDR1 LGHNA, CDR2 YNFKEQ. This CDR3 reads CASSQVGQYNEKLFF. The CDR3 DNA follows: TGTGCCAGCAGCCAAGTGGGACAGTATAATGAAAAACTGTTTTTT.

The chain combines TRBV12-5 with TRBJ2-4; TRBD1 aligns across 7 bases. From germline, CDR1 is LGHNT and CDR2 FRNRAP. The length of the CDR3 is 13 residues. Trimming removed 2 bases from V and 16 bases from J; junction bases left unmatched: 11. The CDR3 here is CASGLRGQPGRYF. DNA for the CDR3: TGTGCTAGTGGTTTGCGGGGACAGCCAGGGAGATACTTC.

The rearrangement joins TRBV7-2 to TRBJ1-5; D remains unclear. The germline gives CDR1 SGHTA, CDR2 FQGNSA. The CDR3 length is 16 residues. The germline V and J ends were trimmed by 1 base and 5 bases, with 15 bases remaining between them. As DNA, the CDR3 is TGTGCCAGCAGCTTAGAAGATTTTACAGTTCATCAGCCCCAGCATTTT. It translates to CASSLEDFTVHQPQHF.

This chain uses TRBV7-3 with TRBJ2-5; a possible D gene is TRBD1 (6 bases). Germline V gene sequence: CDR1 SGHTA, CDR2 FQGTGA. CDR3 length equals 15 residues. V shed 5 bases and J shed 5 bases, with 18 bases lying between them. As DNA, the CDR3 is TGTGCCAGCAGCCTCCAGGGGACCCAAGGGGAGACCCAGTACTTC. Its protein product is CASSLQGTQGETQYF.

This clone was observed a handful of times. V is TRBV18 and J is TRBJ1-2; a possible D gene is TRBD1 (6 bases). Deletions cut 3 bases from V and 8 bases from J, with 13 bases between. The length of the CDR3 is 13 residues. The germline V gene has CDR1 KGHSH and CDR2 LQKENI. CDR3 sequence (DNA): TGTGCCAGCTCACCCCCGGGGACACCGGGCTACACCTTC. It yields the protein CASSPPGTPGYTF.

The genes are TRBV30 and TRBJ1-4; 7 nucleotides line up with TRBD1. The length of the CDR3 is 15 residues. The trim removed 0 bases at V and 8 bases at J, leaving 9 bases unmatched. Germline V lookup: CDR1 GTSNPN, CDR2 SVGIG (reference sequence). CDR3 sequence: CAWSVREGAREKLFF. CDR3 coding DNA: TGTGCCTGGAGTGTACGGGAGGGGGCGAGGGAAAAACTGTTTTTT.

This chain links TRBV28 with TRBJ1-6; a possible D gene is TRBD1 (5 bases). Trimming removed 3 bases at V and 7 bases at J, with 10 bases between. The CDR3 contains 14 residues. Germline values: CDR1 MDHEN, CDR2 SYDVKM. CDR3 sequence: CASSFTAGNSPLHF. CDR3 in DNA: TGTGCCAGCAGTTTTACGGCAGGGAATTCACCCCTCCACTTT.